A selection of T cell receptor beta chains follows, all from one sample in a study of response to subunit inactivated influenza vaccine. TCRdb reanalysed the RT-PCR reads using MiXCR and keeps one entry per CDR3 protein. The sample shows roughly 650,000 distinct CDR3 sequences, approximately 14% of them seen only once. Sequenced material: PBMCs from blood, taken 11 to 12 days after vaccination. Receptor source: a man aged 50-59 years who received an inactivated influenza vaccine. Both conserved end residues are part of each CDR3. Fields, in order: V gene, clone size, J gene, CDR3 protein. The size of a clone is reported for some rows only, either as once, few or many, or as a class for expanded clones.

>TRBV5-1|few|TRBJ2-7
CASSDPGQQGEQYF
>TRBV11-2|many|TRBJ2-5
CASSLVGALAETQYF
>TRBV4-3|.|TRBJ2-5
CASSRGQGGRQETQYF
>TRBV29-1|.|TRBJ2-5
CSANSGQETQYF
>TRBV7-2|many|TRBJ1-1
CASSSQMNTEAFF
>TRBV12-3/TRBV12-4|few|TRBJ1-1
CASSLDLSKGTEAFF
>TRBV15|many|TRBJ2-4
CATPPTRDGKNIQYF
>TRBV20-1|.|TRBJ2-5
CSAIRPGANQETQYF
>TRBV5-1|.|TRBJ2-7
CASSLSGPGLNEQYF
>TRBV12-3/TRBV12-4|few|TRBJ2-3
CASSLVSAGGTDTQYF
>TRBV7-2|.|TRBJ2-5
CASSSPGQGMTQYF
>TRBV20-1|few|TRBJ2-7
CSACPADRRSEQYF
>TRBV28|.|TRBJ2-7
CASMRNAGYEQYF
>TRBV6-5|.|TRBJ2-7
CASSYSGQVRSYEQYF
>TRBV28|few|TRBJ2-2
CASSVTGDSINPYGELFF
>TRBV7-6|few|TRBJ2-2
CASSLRRGGGNTGELFF
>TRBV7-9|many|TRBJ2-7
CASSSQGTYEQYF
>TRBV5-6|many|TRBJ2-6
CASSLGRLRSGANVLTF
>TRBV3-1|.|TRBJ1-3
CASSQDLVLSGNTIYF
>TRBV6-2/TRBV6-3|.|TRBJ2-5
CASSARTSRLQETQYF
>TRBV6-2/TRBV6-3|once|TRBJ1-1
CASSLGGGGSTEAFF
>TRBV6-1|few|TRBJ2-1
CASRIGTVNEQFF
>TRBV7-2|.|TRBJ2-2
CASSLVGLAGVGGELFF
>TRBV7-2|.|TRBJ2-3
CASSLHQGGGTDTQYF
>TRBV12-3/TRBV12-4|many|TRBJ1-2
CASSSMLYGYTF
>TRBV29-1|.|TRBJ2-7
CSVALAGSEYEQYF
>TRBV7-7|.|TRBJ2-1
CASSKSPSNEQFF
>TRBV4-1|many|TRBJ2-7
CASSQGLIIPSGRGEQYF
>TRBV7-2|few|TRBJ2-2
CASSLAASNTGELFF
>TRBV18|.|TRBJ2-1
CASSPRQGNNEQFF
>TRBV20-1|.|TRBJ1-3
CSATGQEAFSGNTIYF
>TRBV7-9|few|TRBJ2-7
CASNGRGEGTYEQYF
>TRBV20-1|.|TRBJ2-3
CSARDPVSPPYTDTQYF
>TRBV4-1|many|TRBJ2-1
CASSQESEQFF
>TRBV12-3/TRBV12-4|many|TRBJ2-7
CASSLGQVFGYEQYF
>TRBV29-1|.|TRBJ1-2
CSVGGDRGIYGYTF
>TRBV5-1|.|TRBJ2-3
CASQPPSTDTQYF
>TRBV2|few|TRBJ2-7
CASNLGQSYEQYF
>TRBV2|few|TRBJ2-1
CASSDSGTAYNEQFF
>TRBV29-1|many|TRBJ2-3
CSVDIGRTDTQYF
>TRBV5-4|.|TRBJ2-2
CASSLGSGGMNTGELFF
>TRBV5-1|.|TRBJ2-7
CASSLGATGQTYEQYF
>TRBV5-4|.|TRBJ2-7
CASSPSTGDEQYF
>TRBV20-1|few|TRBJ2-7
CSANGQGYYEQYF
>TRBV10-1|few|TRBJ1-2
CASVRAPKSYGYTF
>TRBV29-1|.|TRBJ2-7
CSVADSAWMGTYEQYF
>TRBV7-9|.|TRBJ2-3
CASLVAGTDTQYF
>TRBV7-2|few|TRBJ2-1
CASRASGRANEQFF
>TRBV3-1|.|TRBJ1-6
CASSHGDYNSPLHF
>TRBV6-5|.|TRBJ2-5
CASSYSQGRGDTQYF